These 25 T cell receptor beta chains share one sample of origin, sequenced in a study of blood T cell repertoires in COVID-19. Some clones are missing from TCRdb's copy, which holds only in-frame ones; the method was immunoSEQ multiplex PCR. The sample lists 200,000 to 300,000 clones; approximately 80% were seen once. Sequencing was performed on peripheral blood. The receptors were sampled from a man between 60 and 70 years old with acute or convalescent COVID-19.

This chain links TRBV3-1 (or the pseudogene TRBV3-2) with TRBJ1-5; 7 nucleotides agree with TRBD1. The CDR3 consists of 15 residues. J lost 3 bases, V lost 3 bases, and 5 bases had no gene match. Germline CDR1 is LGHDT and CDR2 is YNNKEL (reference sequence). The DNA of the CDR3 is TGTGCCAGCAGCCACAGACAGGGAGTCAATCAGCCCCAGCATTTT. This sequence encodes CASSHRQGVNQPQHF.

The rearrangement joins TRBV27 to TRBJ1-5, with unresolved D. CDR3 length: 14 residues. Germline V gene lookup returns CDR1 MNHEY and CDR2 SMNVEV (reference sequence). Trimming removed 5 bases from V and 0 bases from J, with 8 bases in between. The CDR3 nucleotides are TGTGCCAGCAGTGTACACTATAGCAATCAGCCCCAGCATTTT. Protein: CASSVHYSNQPQHF.

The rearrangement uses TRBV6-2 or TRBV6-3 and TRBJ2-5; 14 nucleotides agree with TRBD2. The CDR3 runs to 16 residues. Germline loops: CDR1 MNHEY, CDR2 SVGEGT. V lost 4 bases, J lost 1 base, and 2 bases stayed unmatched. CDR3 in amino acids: CASSSGTSGSQETQYF. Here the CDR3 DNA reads TGTGCCAGCAGTTCGGGGACTAGCGGGAGCCAAGAGACCCAGTACTTC.

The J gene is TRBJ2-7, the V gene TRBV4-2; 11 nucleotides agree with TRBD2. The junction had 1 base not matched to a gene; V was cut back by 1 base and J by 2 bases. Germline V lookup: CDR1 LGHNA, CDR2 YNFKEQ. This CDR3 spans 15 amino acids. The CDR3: CASSQGGLAAYEQYF. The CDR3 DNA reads TGTGCCAGCAGCCAAGGGGGACTAGCGGCCTACGAGCAGTACTTC.

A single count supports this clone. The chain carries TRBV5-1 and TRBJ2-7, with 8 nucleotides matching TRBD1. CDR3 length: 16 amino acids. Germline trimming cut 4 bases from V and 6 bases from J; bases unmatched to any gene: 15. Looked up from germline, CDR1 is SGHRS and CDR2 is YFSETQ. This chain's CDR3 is CASSPDGQGRVGEQYF. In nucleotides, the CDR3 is TGCGCCAGCAGCCCCGACGGACAGGGCCGGGTGGGCGAGCAGTACTTC.

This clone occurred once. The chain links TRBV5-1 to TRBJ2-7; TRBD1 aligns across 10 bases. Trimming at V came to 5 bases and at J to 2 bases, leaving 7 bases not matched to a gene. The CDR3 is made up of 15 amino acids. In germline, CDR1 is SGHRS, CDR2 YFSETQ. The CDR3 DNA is TGCGCCAGCAGTCAGGGACAGGGGTCAACCTACGAGCAGTACTTC. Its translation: CASSQGQGSTYEQYF.

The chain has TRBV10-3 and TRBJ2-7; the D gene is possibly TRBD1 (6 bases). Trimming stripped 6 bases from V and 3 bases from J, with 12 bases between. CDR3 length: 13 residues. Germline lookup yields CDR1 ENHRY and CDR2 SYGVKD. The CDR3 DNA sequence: TGTGCCATCAGCGCCGACAGGTTCTACGAGCAGTACTTC. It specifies CAISADRFYEQYF.

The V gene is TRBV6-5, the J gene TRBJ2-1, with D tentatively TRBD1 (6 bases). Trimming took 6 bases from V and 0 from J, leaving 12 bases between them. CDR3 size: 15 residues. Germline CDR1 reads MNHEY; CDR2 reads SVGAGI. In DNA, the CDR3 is TGTGCCAGCAGATCTACAGGGAGCTCCTACAATGAGCAGTTCTTC. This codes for CASRSTGSSYNEQFF.

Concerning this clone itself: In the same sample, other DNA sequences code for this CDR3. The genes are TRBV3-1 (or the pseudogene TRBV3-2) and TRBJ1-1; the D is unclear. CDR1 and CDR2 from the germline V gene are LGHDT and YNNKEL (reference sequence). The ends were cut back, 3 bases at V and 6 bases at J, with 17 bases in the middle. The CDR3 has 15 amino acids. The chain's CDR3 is CASSHGRVRNPEAFF. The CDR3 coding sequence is TGTGCCAGCAGCCACGGGAGGGTAAGGAATCCTGAAGCTTTCTTT.

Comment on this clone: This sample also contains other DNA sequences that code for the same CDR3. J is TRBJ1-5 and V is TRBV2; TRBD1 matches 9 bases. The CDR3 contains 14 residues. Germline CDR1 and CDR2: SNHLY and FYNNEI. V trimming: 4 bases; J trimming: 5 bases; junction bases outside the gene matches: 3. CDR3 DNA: TGTGCCAGCAGTGGACAGGGGGGGGATCAGCCCCAGCATTTT. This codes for CASSGQGGDQPQHF. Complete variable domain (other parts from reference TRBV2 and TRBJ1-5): EPEVTQTPSHQVTQMGQEVILRCVPISNHLYFYWYRQILGQKVEFLVSFYNNEISEKSEIFDDQFSVERPDGSNFTLKIRSTKLEDSAMYFCASSGQGGDQPQHFGDGTRLSIL.

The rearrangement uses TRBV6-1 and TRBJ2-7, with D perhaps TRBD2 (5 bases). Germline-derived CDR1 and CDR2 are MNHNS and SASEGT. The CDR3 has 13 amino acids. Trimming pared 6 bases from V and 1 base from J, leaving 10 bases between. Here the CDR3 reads CASRTTASYEQYF. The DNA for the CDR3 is TGTGCCAGCAGGACTACGGCATCCTACGAGCAGTACTTC.

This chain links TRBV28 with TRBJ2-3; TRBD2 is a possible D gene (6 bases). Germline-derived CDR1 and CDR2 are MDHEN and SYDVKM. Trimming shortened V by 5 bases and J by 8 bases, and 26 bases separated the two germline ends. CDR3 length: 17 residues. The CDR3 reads CASSSRLDMPTGATQYF. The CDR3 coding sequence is TGTGCCAGCAGTAGTAGACTAGATATGCCTACGGGAGCTACGCAGTATTTT.

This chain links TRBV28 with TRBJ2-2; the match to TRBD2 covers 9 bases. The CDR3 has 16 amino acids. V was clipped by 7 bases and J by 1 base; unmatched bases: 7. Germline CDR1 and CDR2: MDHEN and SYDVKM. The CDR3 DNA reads TGTGCCAGCACTGTCGGGACTAGCCTGAACACCGGGGAGCTGTTTTTT. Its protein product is CASTVGTSLNTGELFF. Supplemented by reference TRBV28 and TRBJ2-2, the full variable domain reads DVKVTQSSRYLVKRTGEKVFLECVQDMDHENMFWYRQDPGLGLRLIYFSYDVKMKEKGDIPEGYSVSREKKERFSLILESASTNQTSMYLCASTVGTSLNTGELFFGEGSRLTVL.

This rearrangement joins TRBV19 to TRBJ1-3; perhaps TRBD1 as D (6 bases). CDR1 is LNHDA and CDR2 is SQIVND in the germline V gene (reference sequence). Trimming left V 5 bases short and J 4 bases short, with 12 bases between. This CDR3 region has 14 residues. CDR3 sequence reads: CASSVQGYGNTIYF. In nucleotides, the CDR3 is TGTGCCAGTAGTGTCCAGGGGTACGGAAACACCATATATTTT.

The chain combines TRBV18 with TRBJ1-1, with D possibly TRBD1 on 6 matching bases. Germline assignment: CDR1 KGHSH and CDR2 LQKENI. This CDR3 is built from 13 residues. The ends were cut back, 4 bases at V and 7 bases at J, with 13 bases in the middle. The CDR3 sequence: CASSLGQNREAFF. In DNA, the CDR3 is TGTGCCAGCTCACTAGGACAGAACCGTGAAGCTTTCTTT.

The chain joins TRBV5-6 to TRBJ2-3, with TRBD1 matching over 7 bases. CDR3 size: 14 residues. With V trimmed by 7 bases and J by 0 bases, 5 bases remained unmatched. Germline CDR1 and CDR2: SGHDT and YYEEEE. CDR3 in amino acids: CASLRDSSTDTQYF. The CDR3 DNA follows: TGTGCCAGCTTAAGGGACAGTAGCACAGATACGCAGTATTTT.

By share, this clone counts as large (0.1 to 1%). The CDR3 is CASSQGRGQGHEQQYF. The CDR3, as DNA: TGCGCCAGCAGCCAAGGGAGGGGACAGGGTCATGAGCAGCAGTACTTC. The chain is built from TRBV4-3 and TRBJ2-7; 9 nucleotides line up with TRBD1. The trim removed 1 base at V and 8 bases at J, leaving 12 bases unmatched. The CDR3 is made up of 16 amino acids. Per the germline V gene, CDR1 is LGHNA and CDR2 is YSLEER.

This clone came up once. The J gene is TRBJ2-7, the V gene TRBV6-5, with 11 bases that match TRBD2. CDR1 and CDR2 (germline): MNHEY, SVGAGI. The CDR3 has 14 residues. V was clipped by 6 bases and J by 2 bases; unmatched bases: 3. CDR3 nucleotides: TGTGCCAGCAGCATAGCGGGAGGGCCCTACGAGCAGTACTTC. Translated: CASSIAGGPYEQYF.

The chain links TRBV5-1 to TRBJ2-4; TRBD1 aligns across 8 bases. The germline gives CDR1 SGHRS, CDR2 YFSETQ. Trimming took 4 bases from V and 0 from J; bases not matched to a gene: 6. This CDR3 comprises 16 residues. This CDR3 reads CASSLGQGIAKNIQYF. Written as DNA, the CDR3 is TGCGCCAGCAGCCTCGGACAGGGCATAGCCAAAAACATTCAGTACTTC.

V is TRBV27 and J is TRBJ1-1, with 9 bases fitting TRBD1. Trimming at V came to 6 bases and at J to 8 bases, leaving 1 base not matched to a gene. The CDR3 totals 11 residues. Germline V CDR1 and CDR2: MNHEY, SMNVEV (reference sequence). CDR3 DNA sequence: TGTGCCAGCAGCGGACAGGGGGAAGCTTTCTTT. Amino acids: CASSGQGEAFF.

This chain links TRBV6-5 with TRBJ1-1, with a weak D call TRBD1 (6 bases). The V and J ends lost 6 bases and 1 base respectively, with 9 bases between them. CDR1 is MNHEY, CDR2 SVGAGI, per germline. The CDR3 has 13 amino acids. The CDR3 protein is CASSLDRNTEAFF. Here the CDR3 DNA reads TGTGCCAGCAGCTTGGACAGGAACACTGAAGCTTTCTTT.

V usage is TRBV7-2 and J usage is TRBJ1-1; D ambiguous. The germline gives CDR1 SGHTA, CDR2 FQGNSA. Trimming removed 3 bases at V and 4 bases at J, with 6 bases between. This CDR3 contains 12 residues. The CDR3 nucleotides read TGTGCCAGCAGCTTTTCCGGCACTGAAGCTTTCTTT. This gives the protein CASSFSGTEAFF.

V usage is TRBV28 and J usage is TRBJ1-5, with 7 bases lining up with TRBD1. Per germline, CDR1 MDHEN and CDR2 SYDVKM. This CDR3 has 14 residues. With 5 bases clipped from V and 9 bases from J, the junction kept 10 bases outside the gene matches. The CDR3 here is CASSPPGGPTPQHF. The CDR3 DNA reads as TGTGCCAGCAGTCCCCCAGGGGGGCCAACGCCCCAGCATTTT.

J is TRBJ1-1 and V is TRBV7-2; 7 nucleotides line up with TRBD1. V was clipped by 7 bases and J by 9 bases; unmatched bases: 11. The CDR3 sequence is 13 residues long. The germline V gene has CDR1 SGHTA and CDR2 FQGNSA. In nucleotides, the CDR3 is TGTGCCAGCACCCTCGGGGGGGACAGAAAAGCTTTCTTT. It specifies CASTLGGDRKAFF. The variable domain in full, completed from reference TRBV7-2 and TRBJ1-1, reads GAGVSQSPSNKVTEKGKDVELRCDPISGHTALYWYRQSLGQGLEFLIYFQGNSAPDKSGLPSDRFSAERTGGSVSTLTIQRTQQEDSAVYLCASTLGGDRKAFFGQGTRLTVV.

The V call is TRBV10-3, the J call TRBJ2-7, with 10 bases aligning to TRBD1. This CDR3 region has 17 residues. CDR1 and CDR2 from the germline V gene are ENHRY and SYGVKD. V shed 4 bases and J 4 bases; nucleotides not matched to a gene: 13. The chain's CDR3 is CAISGRGTGALGYEQYF. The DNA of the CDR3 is TGTGCCATCAGTGGGAGGGGGACAGGGGCCCTCGGGTACGAGCAGTACTTC.